This T cell receptor beta chain was sequenced for a study of CD4 T cells in relation to SARS-CoV-2 and coronaviruses. V trimming: 6 bases; J trimming: 5 bases; junction bases outside the gene matches: 2. Germline loops: CDR1 SNHLY, CDR2 FYNNEI. The CDR3 runs to 13 residues. CD4+ T cells from unexposed donors were obtained before the COVID-19 pandemic (2011-2018). Study-wide results and limits: Crossreactive clones expanded significantly less to SARS-CoV-2 than monoreactive clones.

Only in-frame clones appear in the TCRdb table, and some are missing; sequencing was by immunoSEQ multiplex PCR. In the table there are around 62,000 clones, around 93% of which are singletons. Concerning this clone itself: The target antigen is unknown.

This TCR derives from a human donor in good health. The sequenced sample consisted of naive CD4+ T cells from PBMCs. Subset of the sample: naive CD4+ T cells isolated by negative enrichment. The chain uses TRBV2 and TRBJ2-2; 8 bases map to TRBD2. The CDR3: CASSGGRTGELFF. The CDR3 coding sequence is TGTGCCAGCAGCGGCGGGAGGACCGGGGAGCTGTTTTTT.